One and the same sample provided the 32 T cell receptor beta chains below, sequenced in a study of human T cells and chemical hapten exposure. Time point here: patch test 1, 2 weeks after DPC sensitization. Specified treatment: therapeutic diphenylcyclopropenone sensitization with weekly scalp DPC. Via MiXCR, TCRdb re-called the RACE reads, giving one row per CDR3 protein. The sample contains nearly 80,000 distinct CDR3 sequences, about a tenth of which appear only once. The sequencing here drew on whole blood, taken in connection with sensitization to the hapten diphenylcyclopropenone (DPC). These receptors originate from a woman aged 50 to 60 with alopecia areata. Some clones in this sample may be carry-over from other donors' samples.

Ten or more counts support this clonotype. V and J are TRBV6-6 and TRBJ1-5; D unclear. Trimming stripped 0 bases from V and 2 bases from J, with 8 bases between. The length of the CDR3 is 15 residues. Germline V CDR1 and CDR2: MNHNY, SVGAGI (reference sequence). Here the CDR3 DNA reads TGTGCCAGCAGTTACTCAGAGCTGGGCAATCAGCCCCAGCATTTT. Translation: CASSYSELGNQPQHF.

The sample holds a few counts of this clonotype. The chain carries TRBV29-1 and TRBJ1-1; a possible D gene is TRBD1 (5 bases). V lost 3 bases to trimming and J lost 4 bases, with 9 bases between them. Germline assignment: CDR1 SQVTM and CDR2 ANQGSEA. This CDR3 is built from 12 residues. CDR3 in amino acids: CSVDRVGTEAFF. CDR3 coding DNA: TGCAGCGTTGACAGGGTGGGCACTGAAGCTTTCTTT.

This clonotype appeared many times. The chain has TRBV24-1 and TRBJ2-2; D gene ambiguous. The CDR3 runs 15 residues. Trimming pared 3 bases from V and 3 bases from J, leaving 10 bases between. Looked up from germline, CDR1 is KGHDR and CDR2 is SFDVKD. CDR3 sequence: CATSDRVRHTGELFF. In nucleotides, the CDR3 is TGTGCCACCAGTGATAGAGTTCGCCACACCGGGGAGCTGTTTTTT.

This clonotype appeared a few times. The chain couples TRBV5-1 to TRBJ2-2; perhaps D is TRBD1 or TRBD2 (6 bases each). Trimming removed 1 base from V and 3 bases from J, with 10 bases in between. Germline V gene data show CDR1 as SGHRS and CDR2 as YFSETQ. This CDR3 region has 15 residues. CDR3 nucleotide sequence: TGCGCCAGCAGCTTGCCCGGGGGCTACACCGGGGAGCTGTTTTTT. It is translated as CASSLPGGYTGELFF.

The chain is built from TRBV18 and TRBJ1-6; D unresolved. The CDR3 spans 18 residues. Germline CDR1 and CDR2: KGHSH and LQKENI. V was clipped by 2 bases and J by 9 bases, with 23 bases between them. The CDR3 reads CASSPLRDSGLVSSPLHF. CDR3 sequence (DNA): TGTGCCAGCTCACCATTGAGGGATTCTGGCCTCGTCAGTTCACCCCTCCACTTT.

This rearrangement joins TRBV2 to TRBJ1-3; 7 bases fit TRBD1. Unmatched junction bases numbered 8, after V lost 6 bases and J lost 3 bases. CDR1 and CDR2 (germline): SNHLY, FYNNEI. The CDR3 totals 15 residues. The chain's CDR3 is CASRRQGADGNTIYF. DNA for the CDR3: TGTGCCAGCAGACGACAGGGAGCAGATGGAAACACCATATATTTT.

This clonotype was recorded a few times. V gene TRBV3-1 combines with J gene TRBJ1-1; D gene ambiguous. Trimming shortened V by 0 bases and J by 1 base, and 6 bases separated the two germline ends. Per the germline V gene, CDR1 is LGHDT and CDR2 is YNNKEL (reference sequence). There are 14 residues in the CDR3. The CDR3: CASSQDAANTEAFF. The CDR3 DNA sequence: TGTGCCAGCAGCCAAGATGCAGCGAACACTGAAGCTTTCTTT.

J is TRBJ1-1 and V is TRBV19; D uncertain. CDR3 size: 16 residues. V dropped 3 bases and J dropped 1 base, with 15 bases sitting between them. CDR1 is LNHDA and CDR2 is SQIVND in the germline V gene (reference sequence). CDR3 in DNA: TGTGCCAGTAGTATTTTTACAGTCCGGACGAACACTGAAGCTTTCTTT. Translated, it gives CASSIFTVRTNTEAFF.

This clonotype appeared a few times. The chain carries TRBV5-1 and TRBJ2-7, with unresolved D. V lost 0 bases, J lost 5 bases, and 6 bases lay in between. The germline V gene encodes CDR1 SGHRS and CDR2 YFSETQ. The CDR3 sequence is 12 residues long. The CDR3 here is CASSLAANEQYF. The DNA for the CDR3 is TGCGCCAGCAGCTTGGCAGCGAACGAGCAGTACTTC.

In its sample, this clonotype was seen many times. Here the CDR3 reads CASSGTGGHTEAFF. Written as DNA, the CDR3 is TGTGCCAGCAGTGGAACAGGGGGGCACACTGAAGCTTTCTTT. The gene calls are TRBV6-2 or TRBV6-3 and TRBJ1-1; 8 bases map to TRBD1. In germline, CDR1 is MNHEY, CDR2 SVGEGT. The CDR3 runs 14 residues. V lost 5 bases, J lost 3 bases, and 5 bases stayed unmatched.

The rearrangement uses TRBV6-2 or TRBV6-3 and TRBJ2-1; 11 bases are shared with TRBD2. The CDR3 totals 16 residues. J was trimmed by 8 bases and V by 2 bases; bases with no gene match: 8. Germline V CDR1 and CDR2: MNHEY, SVGEGT. Written as DNA, the CDR3 is TGTGCCAGCAGTTACGCTCTAGCGGGAGGAGTCCATGAGCAGTTCTTC. Translated: CASSYALAGGVHEQFF.

In its sample, this clonotype was seen a few times. CDR3 nucleotides: TGTGCCTGTCGGACAGGGGGAGAGACCCAGTACTTC. It translates to CACRTGGETQYF. The chain carries TRBV30 and TRBJ2-5; 10 nucleotides agree with TRBD1. Germline-derived CDR1 and CDR2 are GTSNPN and SVGIG (reference sequence). The CDR3 is made up of 12 amino acids. V lost 6 bases to trimming and J lost 4 bases; unmatched junction nucleotides: 2.

This clonotype was seen a handful of times. The chain joins TRBV6-2 or TRBV6-3 to TRBJ2-1, with unresolved D. The CDR3 totals 13 residues. From germline, CDR1 is MNHEY and CDR2 SVGEGT. V lost 0 bases, J lost 9 bases, and 9 bases lay in between. CDR3: CASSYSKVGEQFF. In DNA form, the CDR3 reads TGTGCCAGCAGTTACTCGAAAGTCGGTGAGCAGTTCTTC.

This clonotype was recorded at least ten times. The chain employs TRBV11-3 and TRBJ2-5; 14 nucleotides line up with TRBD2. Germline assignment: CDR1 SGHNT and CDR2 YENEEA. J lost 1 base, V lost 4 bases, and 2 bases had no gene match. The CDR3 runs to 16 residues. Here the CDR3 DNA reads TGTGCCAGCAGCTACGGGACTAGCGGGAGCCAAGAGACCCAGTACTTC. It specifies CASSYGTSGSQETQYF.

The chain joins TRBV5-5 to TRBJ2-5, with TRBD2 matching 7 bases. The V gene's germline CDR1 is SGHKS and CDR2 YYEKEE (reference sequence). This CDR3 spans 15 amino acids. J gave up 7 bases and V 4 bases, and 13 bases lay outside the gene matches. Written as DNA, the CDR3 is TGTGCCAGCAGCCCGATGGCGGGAGCGGTTGGGACCCAGTACTTC. It encodes CASSPMAGAVGTQYF.

This clonotype turned up a few times. The genes are TRBV18 and TRBJ2-7; the D is unclear. Germline CDR1 KGHSH, CDR2 LQKENI. The CDR3 sequence is 13 residues long. V lost 2 bases and J 0 bases, leaving 5 bases between the germline ends. Here the CDR3 DNA reads TGTGCCAGCTCACCAGCCAGCTCCTACGAGCAGTACTTC. Its translation is CASSPASSYEQYF.

There are a few counts of this clonotype. V usage is TRBV5-1 and J usage is TRBJ2-3, with D unresolved. Germline V gene data show CDR1 as SGHRS and CDR2 as YFSETQ. The CDR3 is 15 residues long. V lost 4 bases to trimming and J lost 4 bases, with 16 bases between them. The CDR3: CASSPHGEAADTQYF. CDR3 sequence (DNA): TGCGCCAGCAGCCCTCACGGTGAGGCGGCAGATACGCAGTATTTT.

The rearrangement joins TRBV7-9 to TRBJ1-4; D is unresolved. Germline lookup yields CDR1 SEHNR and CDR2 FQNEAQ (reference sequence). The CDR3 loop spans 12 amino acids. V was clipped by 4 bases and J by 8 bases, with 8 bases between them. The DNA for the CDR3 is TGTGCCAGCAGCTCCTCCTGGGAAAAACTGTTTTTT. Protein product: CASSSSWEKLFF.

The chain recombines TRBV10-2 with TRBJ2-3; 8 bases agree with TRBD1. Trimming cost V 5 bases and J 4 bases; bases outside gene matches: 5. Germline values: CDR1 WSHSY, CDR2 SAAADI. This CDR3 is built from 14 residues. The CDR3 here is CASSPTGEADTQYF. In DNA, the CDR3 is TGCGCCAGCAGTCCGACAGGGGAGGCAGATACGCAGTATTTT.

This clonotype was seen only a few times. The rearrangement joins TRBV27 to TRBJ2-3; D is unresolved. V shed 4 bases and J shed 3 bases, with 11 bases lying between them. This CDR3 has 14 residues. Looked up from germline, CDR1 is MNHEY and CDR2 is SMNVEV (reference sequence). The CDR3 DNA reads TGTGCCAGCAGTTCCCCATACCGGACAGATACGCAGTATTTT. This codes for CASSSPYRTDTQYF.

This clonotype was seen many times. The J gene is TRBJ1-1, the V gene TRBV20-1; D gene unclear. CDR3 length: 12 amino acids. V was shortened by 6 bases and J by 4 bases, with 12 bases between the two germline ends. CDR1 DFQATT and CDR2 SNEGSKA come from the germline V gene (reference sequence). The CDR3 loop is CSALRRTTEAFF. CDR3 bases: TGCAGTGCCTTACGAAGGACCACTGAAGCTTTCTTT.

This clonotype was detected a few times. This rearrangement joins TRBV20-1 to TRBJ2-1, with D possibly being TRBD1 (5 bases). Germline V lookup: CDR1 DFQATT, CDR2 SNEGSKA (reference sequence). The CDR3 runs 14 residues. Trimming removed 5 bases from V and 6 bases from J, with 17 bases in between. This chain's CDR3 is CSAPIRQSFNEQFF. The CDR3 DNA follows: TGCAGTGCTCCAATAAGACAGTCGTTCAATGAGCAGTTCTTC.

This clonotype appeared a few times. This rearrangement joins TRBV4-1 to TRBJ1-6; D gene uncertain. This CDR3 region has 14 residues. Trimming removed 2 bases at V and 6 bases at J, with 8 bases between. Looked up from germline, CDR1 is MGHRA and CDR2 is YSYEKL. The CDR3 is CASSQPAGNSPLHF. The CDR3 bases are TGCGCCAGCAGCCAACCCGCGGGTAATTCACCCCTCCACTTT.

This chain links TRBV11-2 with TRBJ1-3, with TRBD1 matching 9 bases. The CDR3 length is 15 residues. V lost 1 base and J lost 7; bases outside the gene matches: 5. Germline CDR1 SGHAT, CDR2 FQNNGV. CDR3 bases: TGTGCCAGCAGCTTAGCCGGGACAGGGTCGAACACCATATATTTT. This encodes CASSLAGTGSNTIYF.

The J gene is TRBJ1-5, the V gene TRBV5-5, with D tentatively TRBD1 (5 bases). The V end lost 2 bases, the J end lost 3 bases, and 15 bases lay between the germline ends. The germline V gene has CDR1 SGHKS and CDR2 YYEKEE (reference sequence). The CDR3 covers 16 residues. CDR3 loop: CASSFRDPGNNQPQHF. The CDR3 DNA follows: TGTGCCAGCAGCTTCCGGGACCCCGGGAACAATCAGCCCCAGCATTTT.

In this sample, this clonotype turned up a few times. The chain joins TRBV11-2 to TRBJ2-7; D might be TRBD1 (6 bases). V shed 5 bases and J shed 9 bases, with 17 bases lying between them. The germline V gene encodes CDR1 SGHAT and CDR2 FQNNGV. The CDR3 covers 13 residues. The CDR3 coding sequence is TGTGCCAGCAGCCCCCGGACAGTCCTTGGGCAGTACTTC. This translates into CASSPRTVLGQYF.

This clonotype was picked up many times. The chain combines TRBV20-1 with TRBJ2-3, with D unclear. The V gene's germline CDR1 is DFQATT and CDR2 SNEGSKA (reference sequence). There are 15 residues in the CDR3. V lost 0 bases and J lost 2, with 12 bases in between. CDR3 in amino acids: CSARDSETPTDTQYF. Here the CDR3 DNA reads TGCAGTGCTAGAGATTCCGAGACGCCCACAGATACGCAGTATTTT.

This clonotype was counted a few times. This sequence joins TRBV11-2 and TRBJ2-5, with 11 bases lining up with TRBD2. With V trimmed by 5 bases and J by 4 bases, 6 bases remained unmatched. From germline, CDR1 is SGHAT and CDR2 FQNNGV. CDR3 size: 15 residues. The CDR3 nucleotides are TGTGCCAGCAGCCTAGCGGGAGGAGGGGGAGAGACCCAGTACTTC. Translated: CASSLAGGGGETQYF.

The sample holds a few counts of this clonotype. The chain links TRBV20-1 to TRBJ2-1; 9 positions agree with TRBD2. Germline assignment: CDR1 DFQATT and CDR2 SNEGSKA (reference sequence). This CDR3 is built from 14 residues. V dropped 3 bases and J dropped 5; count of bases not matched to a gene: 5. The CDR3 DNA is TGCAGTGCTAGGGCGGGAGGGCCCGACAATGAGCAGTTCTTC. Protein sequence: CSARAGGPDNEQFF.

This clonotype turned up a few times. The V call is TRBV29-1, the J call TRBJ1-1; a weak D match, TRBD1 (6 bases). The CDR3 is made up of 14 amino acids. From germline, CDR1 is SQVTM and CDR2 ANQGSEA. Trimming pared 4 bases from V and 0 bases from J, leaving 12 bases between. CDR3 nucleotide sequence: TGCAGCGTTGGGCAGGGGATCATGAACACTGAAGCTTTCTTT. Protein: CSVGQGIMNTEAFF.

The table lists this clonotype with a few counts. V is TRBV14 and J is TRBJ1-6; D gene uncertain. Germline V gives CDR1 SGHDN, CDR2 FVKESK. There are 13 residues in the CDR3. V dropped 1 base and J dropped 9 bases, with 7 bases sitting between them. CDR3 DNA sequence: TGTGCCAGCAGCCAAGCGGCCAGTTCACCCCTCCACTTT. Its translation is CASSQAASSPLHF.

The rearrangement links TRBV12-3 or TRBV12-4 to TRBJ2-3; TRBD2 aligns across 8 bases. Trimming removed 3 bases from V and 5 bases from J; junction bases left unmatched: 10. The CDR3 is made up of 16 amino acids. The CDR3 here is CASSLLVAGTRDTQYF. The CDR3 nucleotides read TGTGCCAGCAGTTTGTTGGTAGCGGGAACCAGAGATACGCAGTATTTT.